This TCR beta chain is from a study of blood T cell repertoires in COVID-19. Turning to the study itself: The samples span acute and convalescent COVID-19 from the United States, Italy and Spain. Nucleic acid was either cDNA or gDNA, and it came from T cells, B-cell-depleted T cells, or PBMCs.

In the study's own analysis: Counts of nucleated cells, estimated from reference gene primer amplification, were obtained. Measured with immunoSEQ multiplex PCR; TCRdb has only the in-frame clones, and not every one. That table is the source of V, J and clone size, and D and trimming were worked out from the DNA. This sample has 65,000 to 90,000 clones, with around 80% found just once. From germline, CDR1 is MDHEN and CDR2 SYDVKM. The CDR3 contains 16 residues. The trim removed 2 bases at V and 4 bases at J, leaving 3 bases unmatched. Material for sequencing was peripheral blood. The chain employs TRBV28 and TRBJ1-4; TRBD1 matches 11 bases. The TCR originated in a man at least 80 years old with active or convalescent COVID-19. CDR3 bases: TGTGCCAGCAGTTTAGGGACAGGGGGGTATAATGAAAAACTGTTTTTT. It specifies CASSLGTGGYNEKLFF.